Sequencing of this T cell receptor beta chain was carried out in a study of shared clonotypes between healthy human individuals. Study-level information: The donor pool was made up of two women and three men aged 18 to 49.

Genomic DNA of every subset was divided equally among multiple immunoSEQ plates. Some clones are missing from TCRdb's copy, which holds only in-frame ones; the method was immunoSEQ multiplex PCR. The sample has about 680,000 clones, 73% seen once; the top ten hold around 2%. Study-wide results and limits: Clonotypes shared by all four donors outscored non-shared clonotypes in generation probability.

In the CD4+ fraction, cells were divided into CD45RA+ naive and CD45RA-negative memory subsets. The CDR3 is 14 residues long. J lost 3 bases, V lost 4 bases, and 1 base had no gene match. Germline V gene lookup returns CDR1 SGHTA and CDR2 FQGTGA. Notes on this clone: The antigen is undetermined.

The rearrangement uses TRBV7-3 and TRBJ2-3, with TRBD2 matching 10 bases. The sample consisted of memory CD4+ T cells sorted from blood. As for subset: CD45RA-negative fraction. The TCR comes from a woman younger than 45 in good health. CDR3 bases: TGTGCCAGCAGCTCGGGACTAGCGACAGATACGCAGTATTTT. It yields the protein CASSSGLATDTQYF.